This is a list of T cell receptor beta chains from one sample in a study of T cells in Graves' hyperthyroidism and ophthalmopathy. TCRdb re-analysed the multiplex PCR reads in MiXCR, keeping a single row per CDR3 protein. This table has 600,000 to 750,000 distinct CDR3 sequences, 17% appearing once. Input material: blood. Source of these receptors: a man aged 50 to 59 with Graves' hyperthyroidism. Both conserved end residues are part of each CDR3. The D gene is left open where the match is weak. The size of a clone is reported for some rows only, either as once, few or many, or as a class for expanded clones.

>TRBD1|TRBJ2-5|TRBV7-9|many
CASSPQSGQGYQETQYF
TGTGCCAGCAGCCCCCAATCCGGACAGGGGTACCAAGAGACCCAGTACTTC
>TRBD1|TRBJ2-3|TRBV5-1|.
CASSQGQGISDTQYF
TGCGCCAGCAGCCAGGGACAGGGAATCTCAGATACGCAGTATTTT
>TRBD2|TRBJ2-7|TRBV11-2|few
CASSLVGLAHEQYF
TGTGCCAGCAGCTTAGTGGGACTAGCTCACGAGCAGTACTTC
>.|TRBJ2-1|TRBV19|.
CASSRWGGEGARTEQFF
TGTGCCAGTAGTCGGTGGGGAGGAGAAGGGGCGCGGACTGAGCAGTTCTTC
>TRBD2|TRBJ2-1|TRBV6-2/TRBV6-3|few
CASSYVGEPSGTREWGNEQFF
TGTGCCAGCAGTTACGTGGGGGAGCCTAGCGGGACGAGAGAGTGGGGCAATGAGCAGTTCTTC
>.|TRBJ2-6|TRBV29-1|.
CSVAALRGANVLTF
TGCAGCGTTGCCGCCCTGAGGGGGGCCAACGTCCTGACTTTC
>.|TRBJ1-1|TRBV19|many
CASSLSGDLNTEAFF
TGTGCCAGTAGTTTATCAGGGGACCTTAACACTGAAGCTTTCTTT
>.|TRBJ2-3|TRBV29-1|.
CSLEGQGGGTDTQYF
TGCAGCCTTGAAGGGCAGGGTGGTGGCACAGATACGCAGTATTTT
>.|TRBJ2-1|TRBV20-1|.
CSARENQVNYNEQFF
TGCAGTGCTAGAGAGAATCAAGTTAACTACAATGAGCAGTTCTTC
>.|TRBJ2-5|TRBV18|.
CASSPGHGETQYF
TGTGCCAGCTCACCGGGCCACGGAGAGACCCAGTACTTC
>.|TRBJ1-2|TRBV6-2/TRBV6-3|.
CASTHYLAGNYGYTF
TGTGCCAGCACCCACTACCTGGCAGGAAACTATGGCTACACCTTC
>.|TRBJ2-7|TRBV30|many
CAWSVSPGHSYEQYF
TGTGCCTGGAGTGTCTCACCGGGACATAGCTACGAGCAGTACTTC
>.|TRBJ2-1|TRBV5-6|few
CASSLLAGPGYNEQFF
TGTGCCAGCAGCTTGTTGGCAGGACCTGGATACAATGAGCAGTTCTTC
>.|TRBJ1-3|TRBV10-3|.
CAVFQGFGNTIYF
TGTGCCGTATTCCAGGGCTTCGGAAACACCATATATTTT
>TRBD1|TRBJ1-1|TRBV19|many
CASSKSTGVNTEAFF
TGTGCCAGTAGTAAATCCACAGGGGTGAACACTGAAGCTTTCTTT
>.|TRBJ1-1|TRBV29-1|.
CSGVRGITEAFF
TGCAGCGGAGTACGGGGGATAACTGAAGCTTTCTTT
>.|TRBJ2-1|TRBV5-1|few
CASSLSRELYEQFF
TGCGCCAGCAGCTTAAGCAGGGAGCTCTATGAGCAGTTCTTC
>TRBD2|TRBJ2-1|TRBV6-2/TRBV6-3|few
CASSWSSGAYNEQFF
TGTGCCAGCAGTTGGTCTAGCGGGGCCTACAATGAGCAGTTCTTC
>.|TRBJ2-3|TRBV20-1|many
CSARSPVGVVNTQYF
TGCAGTGCTAGATCCCCTGTAGGGGTGGTAAATACGCAGTATTTT
>.|TRBJ1-5|TRBV5-5|many
CASSLGTDNQPQHF
TGTGCCAGCAGCTTGGGGACAGACAATCAGCCCCAGCATTTT
>TRBD2|TRBJ2-1|TRBV28|many
CASIPGGLTSGSDEQFF
TGTGCCAGCATCCCAGGGGGCCTAACTAGCGGGAGCGATGAGCAGTTCTTC
>TRBD2|TRBJ2-1|TRBV20-1|.
CSAPIRRTSGRVNEQFF
TGCAGTGCTCCTATAAGACGGACTAGCGGGAGGGTAAATGAGCAGTTCTTC
>.|TRBJ1-6|TRBV6-2/TRBV6-3|many
CASSYGPAINSPLHF
TGTGCCAGCAGTTACGGCCCGGCGATTAATTCACCCCTCCACTTT
>TRBD1|TRBJ2-5|TRBV5-1|.
CASSHPGQGETQYF
TGCGCCAGCAGCCATCCGGGACAGGGCGAGACCCAGTACTTC
>TRBD2|TRBJ2-3|TRBV12-3/TRBV12-4|few
CASSFGTMLGTQYF
TGTGCCAGCAGTTTCGGGACTATGCTCGGTACGCAGTATTTT
>.|TRBJ2-5|TRBV7-9|.
CASSLAILRGNQETQYF
TGTGCCAGCAGCTTAGCGATCCTCCGGGGGAACCAAGAGACCCAGTACTTC
>TRBD1|TRBJ2-5|TRBV6-1|many
CASIDSQGYQETQYF
TGTGCCAGCATCGATTCACAGGGGTACCAAGAGACCCAGTACTTC
>TRBD1|TRBJ2-2|TRBV7-2|few
CASSLAGRGYTGELFF
TGTGCCAGCAGCTTAGCAGGCAGGGGGTACACCGGGGAGCTGTTTTTT
>.|TRBJ2-3|TRBV7-3|.
CASSLGLASPRDTQYF
TGTGCCAGCAGCTTGGGTCTAGCCTCTCCCCGGGATACGCAGTATTTT
>TRBD1|TRBJ1-1|TRBV28|.
CASSFRGTGGTEAFF
TGTGCCAGCAGTTTTCGGGGGACAGGGGGCACTGAAGCTTTCTTT
>.|TRBJ1-1|TRBV5-1|.
CASSLVGNLNTEAFF
TGCGCCAGCAGCTTGGTGGGCAATCTGAACACTGAAGCTTTCTTT
>TRBD1|TRBJ1-5|TRBV10-3|many
CAISEQGDQPQHF
TGTGCCATCAGTGAACAGGGGGATCAGCCCCAGCATTTT
>TRBD1|TRBJ2-7|TRBV2|many
CATRQGMSYEQYF
TGTGCCACACGACAGGGTATGTCCTACGAGCAGTACTTC
>TRBD2|TRBJ2-3|TRBV6-2/TRBV6-3|many
CASRWTSGFTDTQYF
TGTGCCAGCAGGTGGACTAGCGGGTTCACAGATACGCAGTATTTT
>.|TRBJ2-3|TRBV9|many
CASSVARLDTQYF
TGTGCCAGCAGCGTCGCAAGGCTGGATACGCAGTATTTT
>.|TRBJ2-1|TRBV24-1|many
CATSDSDGSSYNEQFF
TGTGCCACCAGTGACTCGGACGGAAGCTCCTACAATGAGCAGTTCTTC
>.|TRBJ1-4|TRBV6-1|many
CASSETPPRGSTNEKLFF
TGTGCCAGCAGTGAGACCCCCCCCCGAGGCTCAACTAATGAAAAACTGTTTTTT
>.|TRBJ2-7|TRBV10-3|few
CAISESSSAHEQYF
TGTGCCATCAGTGAGTCGTCATCCGCCCACGAGCAGTACTTC
>.|TRBJ1-4|TRBV18|many
CASSKGLNEKLFF
TGTGCCAGCTCAAAGGGGCTTAATGAAAAACTGTTTTTT
>.|TRBJ2-3|TRBV11-1|many
CASSLAPQGHGGTDTQYF
TGTGCCAGCAGCTTAGCTCCTCAGGGGCACGGGGGCACAGATACGCAGTATTTT
>TRBD1|TRBJ2-1|TRBV7-3|few
CASSSRAWTGSSYNEQFF
TGTGCCAGCAGCTCGAGGGCCTGGACAGGGAGCTCCTACAATGAGCAGTTCTTC
>.|TRBJ1-1|TRBV28|many
CASSLEGVSTEAFF
TGTGCCAGCAGTTTAGAGGGAGTGAGCACTGAAGCTTTCTTT
>.|TRBJ1-2|TRBV12-3/TRBV12-4|many
CASRGVSGRYGYTF
TGTGCCTCTCGGGGGGTGTCCGGCCGGTATGGCTACACCTTC
>TRBD1|TRBJ2-7|TRBV28|few
CASGLWGQDNYEQYF
TGTGCCAGTGGACTATGGGGACAGGATAATTACGAGCAGTACTTC
>TRBD1|TRBJ1-6|TRBV4-3|.
CASSQDRDRGSPLHF
TGCGCCAGCAGCCAAGATCGGGACAGGGGTTCACCCCTCCACTTT
>TRBD1|TRBJ1-2|TRBV3-1|few
CASSQDLGQEGYGYTF
TGTGCCAGCAGCCAAGATCTAGGACAGGAGGGCTATGGCTACACCTTC
>TRBD2|TRBJ2-2|TRBV7-3|.
CASSSLPSGSSAGELFF
TGTGCCAGCAGCTCATTACCTAGCGGGAGTAGCGCCGGGGAGCTGTTTTTT
>.|TRBJ2-7|TRBV28|many
CASSSSGGGLTYEQYF
TGTGCCAGCAGTTCCTCAGGGGGAGGGTTGACCTACGAGCAGTACTTC
>.|TRBJ1-5|TRBV28|few
CASSSERQPNQPQHF
TGTGCCAGCAGTTCAGAGAGGCAGCCCAATCAGCCCCAGCATTTT
>.|TRBJ2-1|TRBV29-1|.
CSVEEKYNEQFF
TGCAGCGTTGAAGAAAAATACAATGAGCAGTTCTTC
>.|TRBJ1-2|TRBV28|.
CASSPLRDSYGYTF
TGTGCCAGCAGCCCCTTGCGGGACTCCTATGGCTACACCTTC
>TRBD2|TRBJ2-2|TRBV7-3|many
CASSLQAGGGELFF
TGTGCCAGCAGCTTACAAGCGGGAGGCGGGGAGCTGTTTTTT